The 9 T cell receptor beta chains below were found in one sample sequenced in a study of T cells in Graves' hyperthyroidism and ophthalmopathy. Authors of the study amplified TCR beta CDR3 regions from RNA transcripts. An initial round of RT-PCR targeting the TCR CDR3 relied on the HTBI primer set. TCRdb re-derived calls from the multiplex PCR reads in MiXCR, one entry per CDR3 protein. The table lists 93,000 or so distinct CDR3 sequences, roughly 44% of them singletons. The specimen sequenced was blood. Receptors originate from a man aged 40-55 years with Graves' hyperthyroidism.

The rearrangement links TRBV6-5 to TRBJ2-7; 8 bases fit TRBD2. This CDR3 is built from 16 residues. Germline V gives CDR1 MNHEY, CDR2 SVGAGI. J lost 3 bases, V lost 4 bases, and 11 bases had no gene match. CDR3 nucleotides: TGTGCCAGCAGTTTAGGACTAGCCAAGAAGGTCTACGAGCAGTACTTC. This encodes CASSLGLAKKVYEQYF.

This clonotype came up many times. In DNA, the CDR3 is TGTGCCAGCAGTTCACAGGGGAGCACCGGGGAGCTGTTTTTT. Translated: CASSSQGSTGELFF. The chain recombines TRBV6-4 with TRBJ2-2, with 7 bases aligning to TRBD1. Germline V CDR1 and CDR2: MRHNA, SNTAGT. Trimming removed 5 bases from V and 4 bases from J; junction bases left unmatched: 4. The CDR3 is 14 residues long.

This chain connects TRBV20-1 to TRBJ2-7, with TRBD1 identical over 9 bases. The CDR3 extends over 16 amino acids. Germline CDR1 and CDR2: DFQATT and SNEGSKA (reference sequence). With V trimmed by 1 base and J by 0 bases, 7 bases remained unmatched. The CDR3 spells CSARAGTGWNSYEQYF. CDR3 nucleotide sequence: TGCAGTGCTAGAGCCGGGACAGGGTGGAACTCCTACGAGCAGTACTTC.

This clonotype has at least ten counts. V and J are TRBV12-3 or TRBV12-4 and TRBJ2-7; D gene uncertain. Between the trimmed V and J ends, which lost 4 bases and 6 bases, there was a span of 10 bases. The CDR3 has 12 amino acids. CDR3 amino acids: CASSSTLGEQYF. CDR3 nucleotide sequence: TGTGCCAGCAGTTCAACTCTTGGCGAGCAGTACTTC.

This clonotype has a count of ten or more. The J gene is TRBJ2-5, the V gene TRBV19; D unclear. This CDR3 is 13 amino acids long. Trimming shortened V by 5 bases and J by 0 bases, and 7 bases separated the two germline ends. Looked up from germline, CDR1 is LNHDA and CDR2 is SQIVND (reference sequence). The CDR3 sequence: CASSPGYQETQYF. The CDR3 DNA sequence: TGTGCCAGTAGTCCCGGATACCAAGAGACCCAGTACTTC.

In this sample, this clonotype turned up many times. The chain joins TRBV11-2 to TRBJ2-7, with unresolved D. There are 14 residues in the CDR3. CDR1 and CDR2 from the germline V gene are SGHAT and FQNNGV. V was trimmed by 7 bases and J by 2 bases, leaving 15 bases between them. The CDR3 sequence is CASTPSDRTYEQYF. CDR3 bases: TGTGCCAGCACCCCTTCCGACCGCACCTACGAGCAGTACTTC.

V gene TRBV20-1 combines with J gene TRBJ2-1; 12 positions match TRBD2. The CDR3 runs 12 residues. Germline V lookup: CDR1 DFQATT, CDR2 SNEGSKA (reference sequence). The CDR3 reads CRRLAGGNEQFF. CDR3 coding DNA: TGCAGACGCCTAGCGGGAGGGAATGAGCAGTTCTTC.

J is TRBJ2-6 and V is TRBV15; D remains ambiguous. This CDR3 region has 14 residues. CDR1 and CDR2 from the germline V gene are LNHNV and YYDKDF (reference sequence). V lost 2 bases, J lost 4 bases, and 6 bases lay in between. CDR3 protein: CATSRRSGANVLTF. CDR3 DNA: TGTGCCACCAGCAGACGCTCCGGGGCCAACGTCCTGACTTTC.

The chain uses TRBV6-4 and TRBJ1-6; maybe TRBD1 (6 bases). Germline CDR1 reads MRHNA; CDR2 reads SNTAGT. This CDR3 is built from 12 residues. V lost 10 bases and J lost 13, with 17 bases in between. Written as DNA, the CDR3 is TGTGCCAACAGCGGTCCACAGGGCCCCCTCCACTTT. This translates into CANSGPQGPLHF.